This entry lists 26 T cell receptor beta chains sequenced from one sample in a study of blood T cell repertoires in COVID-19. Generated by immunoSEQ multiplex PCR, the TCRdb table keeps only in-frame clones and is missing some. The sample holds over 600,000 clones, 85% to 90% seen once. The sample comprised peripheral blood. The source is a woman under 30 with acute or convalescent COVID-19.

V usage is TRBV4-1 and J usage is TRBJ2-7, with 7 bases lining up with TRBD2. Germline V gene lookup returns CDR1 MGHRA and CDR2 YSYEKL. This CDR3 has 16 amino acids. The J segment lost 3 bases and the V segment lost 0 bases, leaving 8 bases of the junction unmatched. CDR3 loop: CASSQDGTNQYYEQYF. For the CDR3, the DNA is TGCGCCAGCAGCCAAGACGGGACTAACCAATACTACGAGCAGTACTTC.

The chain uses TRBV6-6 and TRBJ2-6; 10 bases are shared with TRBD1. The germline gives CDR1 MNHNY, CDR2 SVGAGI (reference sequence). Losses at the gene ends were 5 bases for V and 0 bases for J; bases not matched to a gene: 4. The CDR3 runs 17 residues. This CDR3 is CASSRGQGPSGANVLTF. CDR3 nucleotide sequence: TGTGCCAGCAGTCGGGGACAGGGGCCCTCTGGGGCCAACGTCCTGACTTTC.

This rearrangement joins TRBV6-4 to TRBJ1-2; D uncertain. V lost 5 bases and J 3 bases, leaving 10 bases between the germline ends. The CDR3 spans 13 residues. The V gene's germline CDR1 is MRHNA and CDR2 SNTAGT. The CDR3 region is CASSRGGDYGYTF. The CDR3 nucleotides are TGTGCCAGCAGTCGGGGTGGGGACTATGGCTACACCTTC.

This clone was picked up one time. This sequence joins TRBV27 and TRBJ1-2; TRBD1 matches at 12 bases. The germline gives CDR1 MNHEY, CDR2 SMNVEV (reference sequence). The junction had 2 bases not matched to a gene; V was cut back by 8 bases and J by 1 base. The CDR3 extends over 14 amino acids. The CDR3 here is CASGDRGHNYGYTF. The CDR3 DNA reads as TGTGCCAGCGGGGACAGGGGGCATAACTATGGCTACACCTTC.

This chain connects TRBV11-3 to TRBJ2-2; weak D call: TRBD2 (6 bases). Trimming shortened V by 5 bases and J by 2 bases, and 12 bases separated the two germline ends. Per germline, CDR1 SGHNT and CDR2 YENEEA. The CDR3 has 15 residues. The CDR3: CASSGGYGNTGELFF. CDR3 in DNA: TGTGCCAGCAGCGGAGGGTATGGAAACACCGGGGAGCTGTTTTTT.

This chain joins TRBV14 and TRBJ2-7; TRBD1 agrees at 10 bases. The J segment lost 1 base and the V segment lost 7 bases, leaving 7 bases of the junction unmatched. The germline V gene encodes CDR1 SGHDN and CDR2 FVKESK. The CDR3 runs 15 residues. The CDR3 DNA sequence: TGTGCCAGCACCTCGGGACAGGGGCCTTCCTACGAGCAGTACTTC. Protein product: CASTSGQGPSYEQYF.

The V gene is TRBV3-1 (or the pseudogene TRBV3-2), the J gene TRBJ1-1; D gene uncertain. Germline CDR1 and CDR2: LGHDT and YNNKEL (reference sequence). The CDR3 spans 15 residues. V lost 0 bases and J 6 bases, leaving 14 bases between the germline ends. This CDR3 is CASSQDSQVGAEAFF. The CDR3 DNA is TGTGCCAGCAGCCAAGATAGTCAAGTTGGTGCTGAAGCTTTCTTT.

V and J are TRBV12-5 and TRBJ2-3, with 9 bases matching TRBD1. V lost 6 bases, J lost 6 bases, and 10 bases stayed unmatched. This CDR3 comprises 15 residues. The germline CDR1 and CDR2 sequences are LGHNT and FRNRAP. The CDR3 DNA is TGTGCTAGTGGACCCGGGACAGGGTTGGCGGATACGCAGTATTTT. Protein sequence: CASGPGTGLADTQYF.

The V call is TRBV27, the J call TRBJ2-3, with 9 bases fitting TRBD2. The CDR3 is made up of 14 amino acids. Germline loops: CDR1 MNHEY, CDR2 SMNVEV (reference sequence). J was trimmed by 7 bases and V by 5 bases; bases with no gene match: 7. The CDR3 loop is CASSQASGANTQYF. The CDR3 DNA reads TGTGCCAGCAGTCAGGCTAGCGGGGCCAATACGCAGTATTTT.

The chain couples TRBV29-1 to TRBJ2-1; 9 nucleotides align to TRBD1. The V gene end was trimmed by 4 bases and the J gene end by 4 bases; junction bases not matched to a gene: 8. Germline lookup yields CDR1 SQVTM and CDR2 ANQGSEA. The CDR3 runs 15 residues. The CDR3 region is CSVGGGGQGYNEQFF. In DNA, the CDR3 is TGCAGCGTTGGAGGCGGGGGACAGGGATACAATGAGCAGTTCTTC.

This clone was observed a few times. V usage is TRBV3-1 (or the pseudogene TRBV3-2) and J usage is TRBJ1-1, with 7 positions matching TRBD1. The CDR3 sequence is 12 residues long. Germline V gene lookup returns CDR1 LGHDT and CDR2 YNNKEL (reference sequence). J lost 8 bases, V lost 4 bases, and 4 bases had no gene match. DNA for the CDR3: TGTGCCAGCAGCCTGACAGGGTTAGAAGCTTTCTTT. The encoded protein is CASSLTGLEAFF.

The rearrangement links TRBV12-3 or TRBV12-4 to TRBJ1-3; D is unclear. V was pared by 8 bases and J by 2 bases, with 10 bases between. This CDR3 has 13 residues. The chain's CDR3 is CASSLQTGNTIYF. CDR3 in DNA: TGTGCCAGCTCCCTACAGACTGGAAACACCATATATTTT.

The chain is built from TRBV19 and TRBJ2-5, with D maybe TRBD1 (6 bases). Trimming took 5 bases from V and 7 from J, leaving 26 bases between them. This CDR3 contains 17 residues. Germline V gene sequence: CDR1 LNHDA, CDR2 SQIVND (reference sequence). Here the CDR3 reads CASSEALAGALDATQYF. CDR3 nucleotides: TGTGCCAGTAGTGAGGCCCTAGCAGGGGCTTTGGACGCGACCCAGTACTTC.

The CDR3 DNA sequence: TGTGCCAGCACCCCGGGTGCACATACGCAGTATTTT. Protein product: CASTPGAHTQYF. V gene TRBV12-3 or TRBV12-4 combines with J gene TRBJ2-3; no reliable D call. CDR3 length equals 12 residues. The V end lost 7 bases, the J end lost 7 bases, and 12 bases lay between the germline ends.

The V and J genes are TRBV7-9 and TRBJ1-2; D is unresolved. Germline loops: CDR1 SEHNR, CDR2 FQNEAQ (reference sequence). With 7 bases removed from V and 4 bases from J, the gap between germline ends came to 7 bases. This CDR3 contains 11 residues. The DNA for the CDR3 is TGTGCCAGCACCGGAGTCTATGGCTACACCTTC. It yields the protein CASTGVYGYTF.

CDR3 sequence: CSVEGQAIRSGYTF. The CDR3 coding sequence is TGCAGCGTTGAGGGACAGGCGATCCGCTCCGGCTACACCTTC. The chain couples TRBV29-1 to TRBJ1-2, with TRBD1 matching over 8 bases. Germline CDR1 and CDR2: SQVTM and ANQGSEA. The J segment lost 8 bases and the V segment lost 3 bases, leaving 11 bases of the junction unmatched. CDR3 length equals 14 residues. Supplemented by reference TRBV29-1 and TRBJ1-2, the full variable domain reads SAVISQKPSRDICQRGTSLTIQCQVDSQVTMMFWYRQQPGQSLTLIATANQGSEATYESGFVIDKFPISRPNLTFSTLTVSNMSPEDSSIYLCSVEGQAIRSGYTFGSGTRLTVV.

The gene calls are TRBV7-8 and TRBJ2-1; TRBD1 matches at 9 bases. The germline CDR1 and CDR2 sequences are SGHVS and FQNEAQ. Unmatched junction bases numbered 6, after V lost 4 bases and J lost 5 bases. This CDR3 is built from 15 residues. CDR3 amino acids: CASSYGTGPNNEQFF. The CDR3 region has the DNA TGTGCCAGCAGCTATGGGACAGGGCCTAACAATGAGCAGTTCTTC.

The CDR3 is CASSLDGQGFGYTF. CDR3 coding DNA: TGTGCCAGCAGCTTAGACGGACAGGGTTTTGGCTACACCTTC. V and J are TRBV7-9 and TRBJ1-2, with 8 bases lining up with TRBD1. This CDR3 has 14 amino acids. Trimming took 1 base from V and 7 from J; bases not matched to a gene: 5. Germline V gene data show CDR1 as SEHNR and CDR2 as FQNEAQ (reference sequence).

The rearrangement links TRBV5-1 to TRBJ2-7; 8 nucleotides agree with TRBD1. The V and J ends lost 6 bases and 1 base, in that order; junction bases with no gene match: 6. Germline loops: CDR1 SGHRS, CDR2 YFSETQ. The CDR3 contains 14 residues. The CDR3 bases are TGCGCCAGCACGGGACAGGCACCTTCCTACGAGCAGTACTTC. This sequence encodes CASTGQAPSYEQYF. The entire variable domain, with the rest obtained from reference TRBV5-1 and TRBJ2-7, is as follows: KAGVTQTPRYLIKTRGQQVTLSCSPISGHRSVSWYQQTPGQGLQFLFEYFSETQRNKGNFPGRFSGRQFSNSRSEMNVSTLELGDSALYLCASTGQAPSYEQYFGPGTRLTVT.

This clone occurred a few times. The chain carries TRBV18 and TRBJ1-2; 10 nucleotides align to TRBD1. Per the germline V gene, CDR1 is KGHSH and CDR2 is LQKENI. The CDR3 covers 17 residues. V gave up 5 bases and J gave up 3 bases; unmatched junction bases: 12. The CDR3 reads CASSSTGGGLVDYGYTF. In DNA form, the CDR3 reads TGTGCCAGCTCATCGACAGGGGGCGGACTGGTGGACTATGGCTACACCTTC. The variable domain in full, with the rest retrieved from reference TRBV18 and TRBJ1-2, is NAGVMQNPRHLVRRRGQEARLRCSPMKGHSHVYWYRQLPEEGLKFMVYLQKENIIDESGMPKERFSAEFPKEGPSILRIQQVVRGDSAAYFCASSSTGGGLVDYGYTFGSGTRLTVV.

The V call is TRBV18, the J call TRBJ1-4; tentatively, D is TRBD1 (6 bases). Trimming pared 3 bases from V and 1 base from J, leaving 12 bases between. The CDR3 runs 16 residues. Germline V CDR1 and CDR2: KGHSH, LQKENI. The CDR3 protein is CASSPPWTVTNEKLFF. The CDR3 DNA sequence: TGTGCCAGCTCACCCCCCTGGACAGTAACTAATGAAAAACTGTTTTTT.

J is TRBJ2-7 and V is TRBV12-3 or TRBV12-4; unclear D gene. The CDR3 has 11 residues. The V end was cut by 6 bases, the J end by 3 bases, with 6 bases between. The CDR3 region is CASRFNYEQYF. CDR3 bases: TGTGCCAGCAGATTTAACTACGAGCAGTACTTC.

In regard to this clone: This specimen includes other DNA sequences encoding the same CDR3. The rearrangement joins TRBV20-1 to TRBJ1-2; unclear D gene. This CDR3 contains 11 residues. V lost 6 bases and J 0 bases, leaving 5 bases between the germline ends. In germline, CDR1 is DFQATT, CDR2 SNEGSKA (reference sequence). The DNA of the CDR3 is TGCAGTGCCACTGCTAACTATGGCTACACCTTC. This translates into CSATANYGYTF.

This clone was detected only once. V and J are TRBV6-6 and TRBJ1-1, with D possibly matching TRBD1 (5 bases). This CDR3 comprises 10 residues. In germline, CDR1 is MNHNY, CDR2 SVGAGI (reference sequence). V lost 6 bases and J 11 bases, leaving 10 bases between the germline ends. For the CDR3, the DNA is TGTGCCAGCAGCGCAGGGCGGGCTTTCTTT. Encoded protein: CASSAGRAFF.

CDR3 residues: CAWSGEGADGANVLTF. CDR3 DNA: TGTGCCTGGAGTGGTGAGGGGGCAGATGGGGCCAACGTCCTGACTTTC. The chain couples TRBV30 to TRBJ2-6; TRBD1 aligns across 7 bases. This CDR3 is 16 amino acids long. Germline CDR1 GTSNPN, CDR2 SVGIG (reference sequence). Trimming cost V 1 base and J 3 bases; bases outside gene matches: 6.

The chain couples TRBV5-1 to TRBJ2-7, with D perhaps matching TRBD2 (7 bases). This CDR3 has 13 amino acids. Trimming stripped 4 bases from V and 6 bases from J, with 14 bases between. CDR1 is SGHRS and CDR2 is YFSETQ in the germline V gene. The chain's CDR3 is CASSLQGGGEQYF. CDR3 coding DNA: TGCGCCAGCAGCCTACAGGGAGGGGGCGAGCAGTACTTC.